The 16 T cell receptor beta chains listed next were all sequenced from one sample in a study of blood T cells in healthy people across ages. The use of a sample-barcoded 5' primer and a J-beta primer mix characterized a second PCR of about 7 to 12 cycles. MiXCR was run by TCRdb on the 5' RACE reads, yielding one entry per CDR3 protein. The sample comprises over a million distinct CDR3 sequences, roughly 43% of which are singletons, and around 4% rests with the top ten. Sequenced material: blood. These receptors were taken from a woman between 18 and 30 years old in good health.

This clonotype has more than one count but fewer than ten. CDR3 DNA sequence: TGCGCCAGCAGCCACATGACTGAGCGGGGGCCGAAGGAGACCCAGTACTTC. Protein sequence: CASSHMTERGPKETQYF. The V gene is TRBV4-1, the J gene TRBJ2-7; 8 nucleotides match TRBD2. TRBJ2-5 explains the end of the DNA better; the J call may be wrong. Germline V gene lookup returns CDR1 MGHRA and CDR2 YSYEKL. The CDR3 extends over 17 amino acids.

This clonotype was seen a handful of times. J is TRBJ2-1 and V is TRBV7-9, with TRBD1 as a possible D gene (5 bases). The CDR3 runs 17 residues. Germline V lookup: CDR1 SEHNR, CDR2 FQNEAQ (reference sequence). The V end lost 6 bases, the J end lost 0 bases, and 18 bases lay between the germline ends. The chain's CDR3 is CASRRPEGASSYNEQFF. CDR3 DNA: TGTGCCAGCAGGAGACCGGAAGGGGCCAGCTCCTACAATGAGCAGTTCTTC.

The CDR3 nucleotides are TGCAGTGCTGACGGGACAGTGAGATCCTACGAGCAGTACTTC. This sequence encodes CSADGTVRSYEQYF. The V call is TRBV20-1, the J call TRBJ2-7; 7 bases align to TRBD1. This CDR3 region has 14 residues. J was trimmed by 1 base and V by 5 bases; bases with no gene match: 8. CDR1 and CDR2 from the germline V gene are DFQATT and SNEGSKA (reference sequence).

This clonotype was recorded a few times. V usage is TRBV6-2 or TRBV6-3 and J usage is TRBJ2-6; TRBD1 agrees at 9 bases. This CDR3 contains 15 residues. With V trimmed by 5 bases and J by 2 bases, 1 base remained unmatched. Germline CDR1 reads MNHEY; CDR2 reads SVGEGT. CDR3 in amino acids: CASSGTGTGANVLTF. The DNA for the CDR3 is TGTGCCAGCAGTGGGACAGGGACTGGGGCCAACGTCCTGACTTTC.

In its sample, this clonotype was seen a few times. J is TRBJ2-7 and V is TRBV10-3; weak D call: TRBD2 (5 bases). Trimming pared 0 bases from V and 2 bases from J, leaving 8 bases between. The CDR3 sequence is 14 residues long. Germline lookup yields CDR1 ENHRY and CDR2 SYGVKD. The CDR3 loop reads CAISESAGAYEQYF. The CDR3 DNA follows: TGTGCCATCAGTGAGTCGGCGGGCGCCTACGAGCAGTACTTC.

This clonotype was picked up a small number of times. CDR3 sequence (DNA): TGTGCCAGCAGTTTGATGGCTAGTAGAAATGAGCAGTTCTTC. This encodes CASSLMASRNEQFF. This chain links TRBV12-3 or TRBV12-4 with TRBJ2-1; D gene ambiguous. The CDR3 sequence is 14 residues long. The germline V and J ends were trimmed by 3 bases and 7 bases, with 13 bases remaining between them.

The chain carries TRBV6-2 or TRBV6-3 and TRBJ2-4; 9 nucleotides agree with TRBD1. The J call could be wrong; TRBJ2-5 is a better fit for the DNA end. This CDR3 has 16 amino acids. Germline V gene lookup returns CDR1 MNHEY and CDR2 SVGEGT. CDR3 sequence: CASSGAGTGNEETQYF. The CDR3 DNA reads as TGTGCCAGCAGTGGAGCCGGGACAGGGAATGAGGAGACCCAGTACTTC.

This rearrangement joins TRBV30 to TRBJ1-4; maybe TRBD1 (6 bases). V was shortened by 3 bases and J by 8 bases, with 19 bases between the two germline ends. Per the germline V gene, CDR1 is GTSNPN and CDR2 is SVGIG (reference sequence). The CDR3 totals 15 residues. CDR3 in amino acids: CAWSAIRDTEEKLFF. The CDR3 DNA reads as TGTGCCTGGAGCGCCATCCGGGACACGGAGGAAAAACTGTTTTTT. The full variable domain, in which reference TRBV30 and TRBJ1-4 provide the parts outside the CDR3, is SQTIHQWPATLVQPVGSPLSLECTVEGTSNPNLYWYRQAAGRGLQLLFYSVGIGQISSEVPQNLSASRPQDRQFILSSKKLLLSDSGFYLCAWSAIRDTEEKLFFGSGTQLSVL.

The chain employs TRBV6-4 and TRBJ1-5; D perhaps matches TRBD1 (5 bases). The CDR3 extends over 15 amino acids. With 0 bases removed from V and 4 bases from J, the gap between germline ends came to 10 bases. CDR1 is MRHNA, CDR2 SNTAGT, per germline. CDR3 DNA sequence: TGTGCCAGCAGTGACTCTAGGCAGGGAAATCAGCCCCAGCATTTT. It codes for CASSDSRQGNQPQHF.

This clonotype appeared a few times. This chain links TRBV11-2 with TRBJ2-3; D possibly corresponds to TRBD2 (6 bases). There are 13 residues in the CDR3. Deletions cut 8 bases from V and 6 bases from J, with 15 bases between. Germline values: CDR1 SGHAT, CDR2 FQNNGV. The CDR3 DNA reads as TGTGCCAGCCACCGGGAGCTCACGGATACGCAGTATTTT. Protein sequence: CASHRELTDTQYF. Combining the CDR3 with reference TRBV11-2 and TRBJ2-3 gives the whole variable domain EAGVAQSPRYKIIEKRQSVAFWCNPISGHATLYWYQQILGQGPKLLIQFQNNGVVDDSQLPKDRFSAERLKGVDSTLKIQPAKLEDSAVYLCASHRELTDTQYFGPGTRLTVL.

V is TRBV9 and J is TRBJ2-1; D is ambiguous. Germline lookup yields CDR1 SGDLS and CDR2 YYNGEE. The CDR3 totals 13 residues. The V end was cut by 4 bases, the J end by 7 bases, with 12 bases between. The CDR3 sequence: CASSLHSRNEQFF. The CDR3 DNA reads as TGTGCCAGCAGCCTCCACTCTAGAAATGAGCAGTTCTTC.

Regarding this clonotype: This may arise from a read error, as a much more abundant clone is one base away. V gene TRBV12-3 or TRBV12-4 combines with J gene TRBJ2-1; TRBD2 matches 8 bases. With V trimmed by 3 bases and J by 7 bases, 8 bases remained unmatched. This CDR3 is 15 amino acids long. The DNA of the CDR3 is TGTGCCAGCAGTTTCGCGAGCGGGGGAGGGAATGAGCAGTTCTTC. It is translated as CASSFASGGGNEQFF.

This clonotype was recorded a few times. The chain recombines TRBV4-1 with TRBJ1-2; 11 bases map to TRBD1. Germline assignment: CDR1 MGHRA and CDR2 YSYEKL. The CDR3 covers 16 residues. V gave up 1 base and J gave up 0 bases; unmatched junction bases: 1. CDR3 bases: TGCGCCAGCAGCCAAGGGGACAGGGGGACTAACTATGGCTACACCTTC. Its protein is CASSQGDRGTNYGYTF.

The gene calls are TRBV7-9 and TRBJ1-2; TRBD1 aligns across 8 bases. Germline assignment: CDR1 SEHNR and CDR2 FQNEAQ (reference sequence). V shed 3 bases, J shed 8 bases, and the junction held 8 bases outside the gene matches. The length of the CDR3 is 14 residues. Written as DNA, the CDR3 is TGTGCCAGCAGCTTCCGGACGACAGGGGAGGGCTACACCTTC. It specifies CASSFRTTGEGYTF. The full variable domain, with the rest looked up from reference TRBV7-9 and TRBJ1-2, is DTGVSQNPRHKITKRGQNVTFRCDPISEHNRLYWYRQTLGQGPEFLTYFQNEAQLEKSRLLSDRFSAERPKGSFSTLEIQRTEQGDSAMYLCASSFRTTGEGYTFGSGTRLTVV.

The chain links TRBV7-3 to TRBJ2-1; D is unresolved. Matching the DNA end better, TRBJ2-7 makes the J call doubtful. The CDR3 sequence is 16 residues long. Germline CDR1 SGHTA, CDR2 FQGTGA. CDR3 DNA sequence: TGTGCCAGCAGCTTAAGGCGACGAAGCTCCTACAATGAGCAGTACTTC. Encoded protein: CASSLRRRSSYNEQYF.

CDR3 coding DNA: TGCAGTGCTAGAGATAGGGTCAACAATGAGCAGTTCTTC. Amino acid sequence: CSARDRVNNEQFF. The genes are TRBV20-1 and TRBJ2-1; D remains unclear. The CDR3 runs to 13 residues. The V end lost 0 bases, the J end lost 5 bases, and 8 bases lay between the germline ends. Looked up from germline, CDR1 is DFQATT and CDR2 is SNEGSKA (reference sequence).